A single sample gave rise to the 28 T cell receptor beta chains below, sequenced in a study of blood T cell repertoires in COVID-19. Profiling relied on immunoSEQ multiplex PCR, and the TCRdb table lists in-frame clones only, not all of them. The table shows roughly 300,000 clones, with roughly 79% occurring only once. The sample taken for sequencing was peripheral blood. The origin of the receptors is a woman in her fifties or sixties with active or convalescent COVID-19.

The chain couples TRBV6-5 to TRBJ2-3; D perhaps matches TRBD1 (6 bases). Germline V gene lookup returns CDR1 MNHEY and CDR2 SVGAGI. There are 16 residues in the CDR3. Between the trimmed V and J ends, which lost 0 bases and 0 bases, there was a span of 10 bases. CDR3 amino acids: CASSYSAGASTDTQYF. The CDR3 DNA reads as TGTGCCAGCAGTTACTCAGCAGGGGCTAGCACAGATACGCAGTATTTT.

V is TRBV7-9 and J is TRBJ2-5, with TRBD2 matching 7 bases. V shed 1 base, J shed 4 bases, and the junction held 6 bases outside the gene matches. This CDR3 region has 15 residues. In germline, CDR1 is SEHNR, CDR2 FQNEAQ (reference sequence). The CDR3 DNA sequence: TGTGCCAGCAGCTTAGGTGGTGGGGGGGGAGAGACCCAGTACTTC. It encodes CASSLGGGGGETQYF.

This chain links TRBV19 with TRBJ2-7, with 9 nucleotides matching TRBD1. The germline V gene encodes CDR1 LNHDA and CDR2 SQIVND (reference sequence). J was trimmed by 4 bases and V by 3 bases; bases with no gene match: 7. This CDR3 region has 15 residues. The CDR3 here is CASSIGGQGRYEQYF. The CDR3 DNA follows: TGTGCCAGTAGTATCGGGGGACAGGGACGTTACGAGCAGTACTTC.

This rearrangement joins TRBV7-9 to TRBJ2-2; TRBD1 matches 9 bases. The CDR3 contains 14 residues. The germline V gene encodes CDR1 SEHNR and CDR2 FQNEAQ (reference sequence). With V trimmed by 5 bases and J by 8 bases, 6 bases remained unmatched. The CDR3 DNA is TGTGCCAGCAGCCCACAGGGGGCCGGTGGGGAGCTGTTTTTT. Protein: CASSPQGAGGELFF.

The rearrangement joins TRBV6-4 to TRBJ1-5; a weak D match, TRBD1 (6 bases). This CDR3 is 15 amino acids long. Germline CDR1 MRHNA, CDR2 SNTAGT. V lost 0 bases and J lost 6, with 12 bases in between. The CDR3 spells CASSDSAGAGQPQHF. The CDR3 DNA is TGTGCCAGCAGTGACTCGGCAGGGGCCGGTCAGCCCCAGCATTTT.

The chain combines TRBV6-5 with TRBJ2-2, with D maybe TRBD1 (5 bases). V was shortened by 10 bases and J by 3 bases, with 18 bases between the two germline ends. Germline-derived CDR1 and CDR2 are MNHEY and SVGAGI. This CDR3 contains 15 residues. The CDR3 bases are TGTGCCACCTCCCAGACAGAATCCTACACCGGGGAGCTGTTTTTT. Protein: CATSQTESYTGELFF.

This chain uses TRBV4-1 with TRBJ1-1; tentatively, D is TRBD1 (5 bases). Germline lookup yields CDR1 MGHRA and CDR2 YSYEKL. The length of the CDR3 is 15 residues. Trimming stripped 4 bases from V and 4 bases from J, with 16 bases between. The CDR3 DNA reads TGCGCCAGCAGCCTCCTCCTGACAGAGCCCACTGAAGCTTTCTTT. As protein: CASSLLLTEPTEAFF.

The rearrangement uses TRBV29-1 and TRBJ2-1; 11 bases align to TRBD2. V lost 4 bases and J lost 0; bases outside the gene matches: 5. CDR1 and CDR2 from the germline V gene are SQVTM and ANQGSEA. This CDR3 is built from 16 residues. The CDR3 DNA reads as TGCAGCGTTGTAACAACTAGCGGGAGCTCCTACAATGAGCAGTTCTTC. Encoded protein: CSVVTTSGSSYNEQFF.

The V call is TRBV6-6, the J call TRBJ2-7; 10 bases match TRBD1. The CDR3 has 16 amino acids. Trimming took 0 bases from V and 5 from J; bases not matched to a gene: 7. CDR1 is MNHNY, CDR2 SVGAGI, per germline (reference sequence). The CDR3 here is CASSYSKTGGHHEQYF. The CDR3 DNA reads TGTGCCAGCAGTTACTCGAAGACAGGGGGCCACCACGAGCAGTACTTC.

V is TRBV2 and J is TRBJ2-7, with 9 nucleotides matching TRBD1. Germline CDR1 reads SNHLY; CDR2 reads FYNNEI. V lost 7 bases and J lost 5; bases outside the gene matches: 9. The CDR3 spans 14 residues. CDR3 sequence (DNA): TGTGCCAGCAAAACCGGGACAGGGTTTGACGAGCAGTACTTC. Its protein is CASKTGTGFDEQYF.

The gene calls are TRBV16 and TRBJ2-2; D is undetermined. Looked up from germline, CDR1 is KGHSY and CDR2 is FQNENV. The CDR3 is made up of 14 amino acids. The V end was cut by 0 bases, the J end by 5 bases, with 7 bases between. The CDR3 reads CASSQSSRTGELFF. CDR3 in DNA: TGTGCCAGCAGCCAATCATCCAGGACCGGGGAGCTGTTTTTT.

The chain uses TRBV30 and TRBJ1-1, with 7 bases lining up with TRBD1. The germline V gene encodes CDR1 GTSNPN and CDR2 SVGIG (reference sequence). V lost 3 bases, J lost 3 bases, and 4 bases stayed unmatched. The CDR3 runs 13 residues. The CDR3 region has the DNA TGTGCCTGGAGCGCTGACAGGGACACTGAAGCTTTCTTT. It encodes CAWSADRDTEAFF.

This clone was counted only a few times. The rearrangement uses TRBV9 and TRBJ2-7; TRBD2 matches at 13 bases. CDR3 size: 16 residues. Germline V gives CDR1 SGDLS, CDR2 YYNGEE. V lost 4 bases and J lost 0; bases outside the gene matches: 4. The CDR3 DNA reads TGTGCCAGCAGCCCCCGGACTAGCGGGGGCTCCTACGAGCAGTACTTC. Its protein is CASSPRTSGGSYEQYF. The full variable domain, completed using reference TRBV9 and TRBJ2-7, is DSGVTQTPKHLITATGQRVTLRCSPRSGDLSVYWYQQSLDQGLQFLIQYYNGEERAKGNILERFSAQQFPDLHSELNLSSLELGDSALYFCASSPRTSGGSYEQYFGPGTRLTVT.

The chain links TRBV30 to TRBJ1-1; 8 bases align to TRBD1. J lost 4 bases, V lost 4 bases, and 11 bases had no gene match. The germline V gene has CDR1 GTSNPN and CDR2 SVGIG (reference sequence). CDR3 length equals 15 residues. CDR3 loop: CAWIGQGAPGTEAFF. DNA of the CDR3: TGTGCCTGGATAGGGCAGGGGGCGCCCGGCACTGAAGCTTTCTTT. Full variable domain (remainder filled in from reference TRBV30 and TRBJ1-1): SQTIHQWPATLVQPVGSPLSLECTVEGTSNPNLYWYRQAAGRGLQLLFYSVGIGQISSEVPQNLSASRPQDRQFILSSKKLLLSDSGFYLCAWIGQGAPGTEAFFGQGTRLTVV.

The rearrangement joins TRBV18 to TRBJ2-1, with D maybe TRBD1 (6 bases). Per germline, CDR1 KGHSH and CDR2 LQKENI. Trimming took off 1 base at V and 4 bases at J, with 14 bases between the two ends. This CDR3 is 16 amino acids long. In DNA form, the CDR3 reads TGTGCCAGCTCACCACTGAGGGGGTATGGATACAATGAGCAGTTCTTC. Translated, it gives CASSPLRGYGYNEQFF.

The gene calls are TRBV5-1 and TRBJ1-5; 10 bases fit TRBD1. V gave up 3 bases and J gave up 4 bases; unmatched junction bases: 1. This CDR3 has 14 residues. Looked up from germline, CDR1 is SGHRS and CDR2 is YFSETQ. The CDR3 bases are TGCGCCAGCAGCTGGGGACAGGGGAATCAGCCCCAGCATTTT. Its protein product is CASSWGQGNQPQHF.

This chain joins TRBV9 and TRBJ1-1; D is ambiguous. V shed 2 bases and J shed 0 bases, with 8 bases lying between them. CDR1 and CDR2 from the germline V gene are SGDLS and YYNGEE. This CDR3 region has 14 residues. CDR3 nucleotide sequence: TGTGCCAGCAGCGTTAGTCCCATGAACACTGAAGCTTTCTTT. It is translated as CASSVSPMNTEAFF.

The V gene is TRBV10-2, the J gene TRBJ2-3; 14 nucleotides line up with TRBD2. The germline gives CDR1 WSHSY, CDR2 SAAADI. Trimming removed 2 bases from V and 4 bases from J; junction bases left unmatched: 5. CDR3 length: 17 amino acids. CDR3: CASSEAWTSGGSDTQYF. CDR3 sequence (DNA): TGCGCCAGCAGTGAGGCTTGGACTAGCGGGGGGTCAGATACGCAGTATTTT.

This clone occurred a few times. The CDR3 DNA is TGTGCCAGCAGGGAGGTCACGTCTTCCGGAAACACCATATATTTT. Translated: CASREVTSSGNTIYF. The rearrangement uses TRBV6-5 and TRBJ1-3; no reliable D call. CDR3 length: 15 residues. Looked up from germline, CDR1 is MNHEY and CDR2 is SVGAGI. V lost 6 bases and J lost 4, with 16 bases in between.

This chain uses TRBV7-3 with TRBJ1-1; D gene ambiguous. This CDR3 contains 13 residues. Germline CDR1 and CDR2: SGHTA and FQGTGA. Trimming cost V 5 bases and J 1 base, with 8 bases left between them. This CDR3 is CASSPGWNTEAFF. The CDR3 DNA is TGTGCCAGCAGCCCGGGGTGGAACACTGAAGCTTTCTTT.

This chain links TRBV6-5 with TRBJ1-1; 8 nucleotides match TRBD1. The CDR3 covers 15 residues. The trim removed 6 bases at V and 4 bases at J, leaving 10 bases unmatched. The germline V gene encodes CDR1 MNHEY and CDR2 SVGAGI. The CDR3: CASSPRGLRGTEAFF. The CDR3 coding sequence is TGTGCCAGCAGCCCCAGGGGGCTGCGGGGCACTGAAGCTTTCTTT.

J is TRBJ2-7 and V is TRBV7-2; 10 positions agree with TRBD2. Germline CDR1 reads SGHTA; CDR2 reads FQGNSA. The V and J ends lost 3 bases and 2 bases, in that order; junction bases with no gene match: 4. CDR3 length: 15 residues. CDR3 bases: TGTGCCAGCAGCTTTAGCGGGGGGACTACCTACGAGCAGTACTTC. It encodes CASSFSGGTTYEQYF.

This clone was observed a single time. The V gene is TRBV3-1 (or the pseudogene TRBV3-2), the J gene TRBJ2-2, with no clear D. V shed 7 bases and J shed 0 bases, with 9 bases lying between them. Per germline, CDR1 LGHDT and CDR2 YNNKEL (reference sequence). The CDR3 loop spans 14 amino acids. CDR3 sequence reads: CASKTTTNTGELFF. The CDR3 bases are TGTGCCAGCAAAACAACTACGAACACCGGGGAGCTGTTTTTT.

The CDR3, as DNA: TGTGCCAGCTCACCACTAGGACAGGCAACTAATGAAAAACTGTTTTTT. Protein sequence: CASSPLGQATNEKLFF. The chain uses TRBV18 and TRBJ1-4, with 7 positions matching TRBD1. From germline, CDR1 is KGHSH and CDR2 LQKENI. The CDR3 has 16 amino acids. Trimming cost V 1 base and J 0 bases; bases outside gene matches: 2.

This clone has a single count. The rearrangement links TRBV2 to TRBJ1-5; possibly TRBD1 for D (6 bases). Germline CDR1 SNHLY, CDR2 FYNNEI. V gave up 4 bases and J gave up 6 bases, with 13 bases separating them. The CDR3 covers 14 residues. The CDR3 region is CASSGGGQSQPQHF. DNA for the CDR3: TGTGCCAGCAGTGGGGGGGGGCAGAGTCAGCCCCAGCATTTT.

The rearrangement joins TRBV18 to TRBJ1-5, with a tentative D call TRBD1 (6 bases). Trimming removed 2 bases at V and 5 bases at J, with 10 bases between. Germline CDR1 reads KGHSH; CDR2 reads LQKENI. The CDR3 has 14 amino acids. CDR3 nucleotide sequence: TGTGCCAGCTCACCATCAGGGGTCGATCAGCCCCAGCATTTT. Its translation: CASSPSGVDQPQHF. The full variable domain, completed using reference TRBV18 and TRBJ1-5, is NAGVMQNPRHLVRRRGQEARLRCSPMKGHSHVYWYRQLPEEGLKFMVYLQKENIIDESGMPKERFSAEFPKEGPSILRIQQVVRGDSAAYFCASSPSGVDQPQHFGDGTRLSIL.

CDR3 loop: CASGITGANTEAFF. CDR3 sequence (DNA): TGTGCCAGCGGCATTACAGGGGCCAACACTGAAGCTTTCTTT. The rearrangement links TRBV7-9 to TRBJ1-1; 7 bases line up with TRBD1. V was pared by 8 bases and J by 2 bases, with 8 bases of the junction left unmatched. Germline-derived CDR1 and CDR2 are SEHNR and FQNEAQ (reference sequence). The length of the CDR3 is 14 residues.

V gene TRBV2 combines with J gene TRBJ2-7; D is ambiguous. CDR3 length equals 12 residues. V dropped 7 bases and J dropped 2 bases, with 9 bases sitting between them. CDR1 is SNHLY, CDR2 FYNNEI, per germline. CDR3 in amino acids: CASKRTAYEQYF. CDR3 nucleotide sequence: TGTGCCAGCAAGAGAACAGCCTACGAGCAGTACTTC.